The clone carrying this T cell receptor (beta chain) has just a few counts. TCRdb reprocessed the 5' RACE reads via MiXCR and lists one record per CDR3 protein. In the table there are about 200,000 distinct CDR3 sequences, over 8% of which are singletons. These data originate in a study of identical twins. Donors uniformly comprised healthy Caucasians. The length of the CDR3 is 13 residues. Germline CDR1 and CDR2: SGHTA and FQGNSA. V was clipped by 3 bases and J by 4 bases, with 7 bases between them. This clonotype was obtained from a woman between 18 and 30 years old in good health. This rearrangement joins TRBV7-2 to TRBJ1-3; D is uncertain. Sequencing input: memory (CD45RO+) T cells sorted from blood. The CDR3 DNA is TGTGCCAGCAGCTTGGACCCAGGAAACACCATATATTTT. It translates to CASSLDPGNTIYF.